These 21 T cell receptor beta chains were all obtained from the same sample, sequenced in a study of shared clonotypes between healthy human individuals. The data were produced by immunoSEQ multiplex PCR, yet TCRdb's version contains in-frame clones alone and is incomplete. The data contain about a million clones, approximately 80% of them seen just once; the ten biggest clones take up 0.89%. The specimen sequenced was memory CD4+ T cells from PBMCs. Stated subset: CD45RA-negative fraction. These receptor sequences come from a man aged 18 to 29 in good health. Some clones in this sample may be carry-over from other donors' samples.

V and J are TRBV5-8 and TRBJ2-3; TRBD1 matches 9 bases. The ends lost 3 bases at V and 0 bases at J; junction bases unmatched: 5. This CDR3 has 16 residues. Per the germline V gene, CDR1 is SGHTS and CDR2 is YDEGEE. CDR3: CASSSGTGYSTDTQYF. As DNA, the CDR3 is TGTGCCAGCAGCTCCGGGACAGGGTATAGCACAGATACGCAGTATTTT.

This clone was found a few times. The gene calls are TRBV5-1 and TRBJ1-4, with D tentatively TRBD1 (5 bases). Germline V gene sequence: CDR1 SGHRS, CDR2 YFSETQ. CDR3 size: 13 residues. Trimming took off 5 bases at V and 5 bases at J, with 10 bases between the two ends. CDR3 loop: CASRSGQNEKLFF. CDR3 bases: TGCGCCAGCAGAAGCGGACAAAATGAAAAACTGTTTTTT.

This clone has more than one count but fewer than ten. This chain uses TRBV29-1 with TRBJ1-2, with D unresolved. The V end was cut by 3 bases, the J end by 6 bases, with 11 bases between. The CDR3 has 12 amino acids. Germline-derived CDR1 and CDR2 are SQVTM and ANQGSEA. CDR3 sequence: CSVDGPRDGYTF. CDR3 nucleotides: TGCAGCGTTGATGGCCCGAGGGATGGCTACACCTTC.

The chain combines TRBV18 with TRBJ1-1; 7 nucleotides agree with TRBD1. The CDR3 loop spans 17 amino acids. Germline V gene data show CDR1 as KGHSH and CDR2 as LQKENI. V was clipped by 5 bases and J by 6 bases; unmatched bases: 18. The CDR3 nucleotides read TGTGCCAGCTCATCCTCCCCAACACAGGGGAGAAGATCTGAAGCTTTCTTT. It yields the protein CASSSSPTQGRRSEAFF.

The chain combines TRBV29-1 with TRBJ2-7; 8 bases are a match to TRBD1. This CDR3 has 16 amino acids. Germline V gene sequence: CDR1 SQVTM, CDR2 ANQGSEA. With V trimmed by 4 bases and J by 0 bases, 11 bases remained unmatched. The CDR3 sequence: CSVVGQGAGGSYEQYF. CDR3 sequence (DNA): TGCAGCGTTGTCGGGCAGGGGGCCGGAGGCTCCTACGAGCAGTACTTC.

Concerning this clone itself: At the DNA level, this CDR3 is encoded by other sequences in the same sample as well. The chain joins TRBV5-1 to TRBJ2-7; the match to TRBD2 covers 12 bases. The CDR3 totals 14 residues. Germline V gene data show CDR1 as SGHRS and CDR2 as YFSETQ. After removal of 4 bases from V and 4 bases from J, the junction contained 3 bases not matched to a gene. CDR3 region: CASSRTSGTYEQYF. CDR3 bases: TGCGCCAGCAGCAGGACTAGCGGGACATACGAGCAGTACTTC.

The chain couples TRBV7-7 to TRBJ1-1; D is unresolved. V was cut by 2 bases and J by 3 bases, with 7 bases left in between. The CDR3 is 13 residues long. The germline V gene has CDR1 SSHAT and CDR2 FNYEAQ (reference sequence). The CDR3 DNA reads TGTGCCAGCAGCTTATACCAGGACACTGAAGCTTTCTTT. This sequence encodes CASSLYQDTEAFF.

The chain recombines TRBV30 with TRBJ2-3, with 9 bases that match TRBD2. Germline lookup yields CDR1 GTSNPN and CDR2 SVGIG (reference sequence). The CDR3 runs 16 residues. V dropped 1 base and J dropped 2; count of bases not matched to a gene: 7. As DNA, the CDR3 is TGTGCCTGGAGTGAAGGGGCTAGCGGGGCCACAGATACGCAGTATTTT. Translating it yields CAWSEGASGATDTQYF.

The rearrangement uses TRBV9 and TRBJ2-2, with TRBD1 matching 8 bases. Germline assignment: CDR1 SGDLS and CDR2 YYNGEE. Trimming cost V 0 bases and J 5 bases; bases outside gene matches: 9. This CDR3 is built from 17 residues. The CDR3 is CASSVEGTGPGTGELFF. As DNA, the CDR3 is TGTGCCAGCAGCGTAGAAGGGACAGGCCCGGGAACCGGGGAGCTGTTTTTT.

The gene calls are TRBV11-1 and TRBJ1-2, with D tentatively TRBD1 (5 bases). V was clipped by 5 bases and J by 7 bases, with 20 bases between them. The CDR3 has 15 amino acids. CDR1 SGHAT and CDR2 FQDESV come from the germline V gene (reference sequence). CDR3 DNA sequence: TGTGCCAGCAGCCAACCCCACGGGGGGATATCTGGCTACACCTTC. Protein sequence: CASSQPHGGISGYTF.

Comments on this clone: A junction boundary mismatches the germline segment, possibly from a read error. The chain has TRBV6-6 and TRBJ1-2, with D possibly being TRBD1 (5 bases). CDR3 length: 15 amino acids. Germline-derived CDR1 and CDR2 are MNHNY and SVGAGI (reference sequence). The CDR3 DNA follows: TGTGCCAGCAGTGACTCGGGCAGGGCGGGCTATGGCTACACCTTC. Its protein product is CASSDSGRAGYGYTF.

This rearrangement joins TRBV14 to TRBJ2-2, with TRBD1 identical over 7 bases. V lost 3 bases, J lost 0 bases, and 4 bases stayed unmatched. The CDR3 sequence is 16 residues long. Germline lookup yields CDR1 SGHDN and CDR2 FVKESK. The CDR3 region is CASSHLDRANTGELFF. The CDR3 region has the DNA TGTGCCAGCAGCCACCTAGACAGGGCGAACACCGGGGAGCTGTTTTTT. Full variable domain (outside the CDR3, taken from reference TRBV14 and TRBJ2-2): EAGVTQFPSHSVIEKGQTVTLRCDPISGHDNLYWYRRVMGKEIKFLLHFVKESKQDESGMPNNRFLAERTGGTYSTLKVQPAELEDSGVYFCASSHLDRANTGELFFGEGSRLTVL.

Turning to this clone: Being one base from a much bigger clone, this may be a read error. The V gene is TRBV29-1, the J gene TRBJ1-2; the D gene is possibly TRBD1 (5 bases). CDR1 SQVTM and CDR2 ANQGSEA come from the germline V gene. The CDR3 extends over 14 amino acids. The chain's CDR3 is CGVEGVGTNYGYTF. The CDR3 region has the DNA TGCGGCGTTGAAGGCGTAGGGACGAACTATGGCTACACCTTC.

Only a few counts were recorded for this clone. Other DNA sequences of this sample code for an identical CDR3. V usage is TRBV5-1 and J usage is TRBJ1-3; D gene unclear. The CDR3 spans 14 residues. Germline CDR1 is SGHRS and CDR2 is YFSETQ. The germline V and J ends were trimmed by 1 base and 0 bases, with 5 bases remaining between them. The chain's CDR3 is CASSLSSSGNTIYF. The CDR3 DNA reads TGCGCCAGCAGCTTGTCAAGCTCTGGAAACACCATATATTTT.

This chain uses TRBV10-1 with TRBJ1-1, with a tentative D call TRBD1 (5 bases). Germline values: CDR1 WNHNN, CDR2 SYGVQD (reference sequence). The CDR3 loop spans 13 amino acids. Trimming stripped 2 bases from V and 6 bases from J, with 10 bases between. In DNA form, the CDR3 reads TGCGCCAGCAGTGAGAGACAGTTCGCTGAAGCTTTCTTT. This codes for CASSERQFAEAFF.

This chain uses TRBV9 with TRBJ2-3, with 15 bases lining up with TRBD2. This CDR3 region has 20 residues. The V and J ends lost 3 bases and 2 bases, in that order; junction bases with no gene match: 13. Germline CDR1 is SGDLS and CDR2 is YYNGEE. CDR3 sequence: CASSEGLAGGRGSYTDTQYF. Here the CDR3 DNA reads TGTGCCAGCAGCGAGGGACTAGCGGGAGGAAGGGGCTCTTACACAGATACGCAGTATTTT.

The chain combines TRBV28 with TRBJ1-5, with 8 nucleotides matching TRBD1. Germline CDR1 MDHEN, CDR2 SYDVKM. J lost 3 bases, V lost 5 bases, and 9 bases had no gene match. The CDR3 is 16 amino acids. For the CDR3, the DNA is TGTGCCAGCAGTGCCGCCGGGACAGGCAACAATCAGCCCCAGCATTTT. Its translation: CASSAAGTGNNQPQHF.

The rearrangement uses TRBV4-3 and TRBJ2-1; tentatively, D is TRBD1 (6 bases). V gave up 1 base and J gave up 0 bases, with 13 bases separating them. The CDR3 has 17 amino acids. Per germline, CDR1 LGHNA and CDR2 YSLEER. CDR3 residues: CASSQAPGHTSYNEQFF. The CDR3 DNA reads TGCGCCAGCAGCCAAGCACCGGGACATACCTCCTACAATGAGCAGTTCTTC.

V is TRBV29-1 and J is TRBJ1-4, with D tentatively TRBD1 (5 bases). The CDR3 is made up of 12 amino acids. The germline CDR1 and CDR2 sequences are SQVTM and ANQGSEA. CDR3 in DNA: TGCAGAGCCGGGACCAACGCGGAAAAACTGTTTTTT. The encoded protein is CRAGTNAEKLFF.

V is TRBV7-2 and J is TRBJ1-1; TRBD1 might be the D (5 bases). This CDR3 is built from 14 residues. The germline V gene encodes CDR1 SGHTA and CDR2 FQGNSA. V lost 2 bases and J 9 bases, leaving 16 bases between the germline ends. The CDR3 DNA follows: TGTGCCAGCAGCTTACCCCCGGGACCGGGCCAAGCTTTCTTT. This sequence encodes CASSLPPGPGQAFF.

The genes are TRBV7-2 and TRBJ2-1; TRBD2 agrees at 8 bases. Germline-derived CDR1 and CDR2 are SGHTA and FQGNSA. V lost 4 bases to trimming and J lost 5 bases; unmatched junction nucleotides: 7. The length of the CDR3 is 15 residues. The CDR3 sequence is CASSSRAGGNNEQFF. The DNA for the CDR3 is TGTGCCAGCAGCTCCCGCGCGGGAGGAAACAATGAGCAGTTCTTC.